This T cell receptor (beta chain) was obtained from a study of T cells in Graves' hyperthyroidism and ophthalmopathy. The CDR3 length is 18 residues. Trimming took 0 bases from V and 2 from J, leaving 17 bases between them. Germline loops: CDR1 SGDLS, CDR2 YYNGEE. In the ophthalmopathy cohort, Clinical Activity Score was at least 3, NOSPECS grade at least 4, and duration under 3 months. This sample holds PBMCs from roughly 10 ml fresh peripheral blood. RNA transcripts served as the template for amplifying TCR beta CDR3 regions. RT-PCR in the first round (using the HTBI primer set) targeted the TCR CDR3. TCRdb reanalysed the multiplex PCR reads using MiXCR and keeps one entry per CDR3 protein. The repertoire holds some 550,000 distinct CDR3 sequences, with roughly 16% as singletons.

V usage is TRBV9 and J usage is TRBJ2-2, with D perhaps matching TRBD2 (6 bases). The clonotype was recovered from a woman in her thirties or forties with Graves' ophthalmopathy. Input material: blood. CDR3 in DNA: TGTGCCAGCAGCGTAGTCGAGCGAGGACTACCAAACACCGGGGAGCTGTTTTTT. Amino acids: CASSVVERGLPNTGELFF.